This paragraph reports one T cell receptor beta chain. Its recognized antigen is unknown. No quality values exist for individual bases; no much larger clone is one base distant. This sample was taken from a study of blood T cell repertoires in COVID-19 (dated by TCRdb to the early 2020s). Concerning the study at large: The collaborator samples originated in the United States, Italy and Spain and spanned the acute and convalescent phases of COVID-19. The dataset comprised deeply sampled blood TCRbeta repertoires from subjects exposed to, actively infected with, or recovered from COVID-19. HLA class I and class II types, where available, came from metadata supplied by the sample provider rather than from assay-based typing. The repertoires were released in a freely available public database intended as a resource for research on the immune response to SARS-CoV-2. The material from the prospective study consisted of cDNA or gDNA derived from T cells, B-cell-depleted T cells, or PBMCs. The sample metadata nearly always contained a de-identified subject ID, COVID-19 status, age in years and sex. Samples were obtained from the ongoing ImmuneRACE study (first 160 participants) and from over a thousand subjects provided by 6 global collaborators.

Including the terminal cysteine and phenylalanine, the CDR3 comprises 14 residues. CDR3 DNA only is kept here, 42 bases in frame from base 1. Based on the germline V gene, the CDR1 and CDR2 sequences are MRHNA and SNTAGT. V has 5 bases trimmed and J has 6 bases trimmed; junction bases matching no gene number 5. Broader findings and caveats from the paper: The quantity of clinical and demographic metadata differed by source and by participant and was supplied without curation.

TCRbeta CDR3 regions were amplified from genomic DNA using the immunoSEQ Assay, a bias-controlled multiplex PCR. The authors processed their data as follows. Within the assay, amplification of reference gene primers was used to estimate how many nucleated cells each sample contained. To quantify the absolute abundance of each unique TCRbeta CDR3 rearrangement, sequence reads were collapsed and filtered. Productive Simpson clonality was computed per sample as the square root of Simpson's diversity index over productive rearrangements. Entries here come from immuneACCESS through TCRdb and include only in-frame sequences with V and J called. Some clones fail to appear in such tables; in the studies checked, an unresolved V gene covers under half of the shortfall, and the cause of the remainder is unknown. Clonal size and the V and J genes are those of that table, whereas D and trimming came from the DNA. In this sample the table shows about 21,000 clones, 89% of which occur a single time. Together, the top ten hold approximately 25% of the sample.

The collaborating institutions used their own protocols to collect whole blood in K2EDTA tubes. Collaborator samples were shipped for TCRbeta analysis as frozen whole blood, isolated PBMCs, or DNA extracted from either sample type. Recombination linked TRBV6-4 to TRBJ2-2; the junction holds 8 bases that match TRBD1. The clonotype was recovered from a human donor with active COVID-19. The donor label of this sample is uncertain. Sequenced: peripheral blood. The sequence in DNA is TGTGCCAGCAGTCAAATACAGGGGGCCGGGGAGCTGTTTTTT. This codes for CASSQIQGAGELFF.